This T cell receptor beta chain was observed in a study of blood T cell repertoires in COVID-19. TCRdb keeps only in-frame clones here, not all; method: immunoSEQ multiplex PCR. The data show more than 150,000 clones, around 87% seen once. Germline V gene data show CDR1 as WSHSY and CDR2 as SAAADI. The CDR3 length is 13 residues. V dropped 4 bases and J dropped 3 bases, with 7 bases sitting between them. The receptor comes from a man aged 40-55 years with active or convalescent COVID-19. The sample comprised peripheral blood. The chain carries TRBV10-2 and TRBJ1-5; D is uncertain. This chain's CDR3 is CASSGAYNQPQHF. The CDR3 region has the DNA TGCGCCAGCAGTGGGGCGTACAATCAGCCCCAGCATTTT.